This TCR beta chain was profiled in a study of chemoradiotherapy in HPV16-positive cancers. Study-wide results and caveats: In HPV16-positive patients, HPV-responsive T-cell expansion tracked better recurrence-free survival. During treatment, candidate HPV-specific clones and E7-related motifs expanded in tumor.

This clone was seen only a few times. Its antigen remains unidentified. Germline CDR1 and CDR2: MGHRA and YSYEKL. The V and J ends lost 0 bases and 1 base respectively, with 4 bases between them. The CDR3 is 14 amino acids. Produced via immunoSEQ multiplex PCR; TCRdb's table is partial and in-frame only. The repertoire holds 750 to 1,000 clones, around nine tenths seen once, with about 11% in the top ten. This rearrangement joins TRBV4-1 to TRBJ1-5; no definite D call. The TCR originated in a human donor with HPV-associated anogenital cancer. Specimen: tumor tissue, collected from a patient who underwent chemoradiotherapy. In nucleotides, the CDR3 is TGCGCCAGCAGCCAAGAGCGGAGCAATCAGCCCCAGCATTTT. This translates into CASSQERSNQPQHF.